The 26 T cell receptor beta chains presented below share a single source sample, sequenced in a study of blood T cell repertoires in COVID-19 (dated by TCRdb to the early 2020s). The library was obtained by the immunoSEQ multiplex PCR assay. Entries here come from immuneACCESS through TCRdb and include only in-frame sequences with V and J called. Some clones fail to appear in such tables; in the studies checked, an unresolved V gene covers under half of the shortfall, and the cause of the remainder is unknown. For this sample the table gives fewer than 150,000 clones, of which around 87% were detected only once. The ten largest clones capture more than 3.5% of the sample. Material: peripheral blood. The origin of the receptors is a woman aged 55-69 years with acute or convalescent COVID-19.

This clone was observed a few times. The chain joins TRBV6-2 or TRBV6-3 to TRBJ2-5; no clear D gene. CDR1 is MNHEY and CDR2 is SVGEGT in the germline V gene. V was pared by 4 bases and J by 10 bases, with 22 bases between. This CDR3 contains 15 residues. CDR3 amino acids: CASSFGESLIIGQYF. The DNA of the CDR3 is TGTGCCAGCAGTTTTGGTGAGAGCCTAATAATCGGCCAGTACTTC.

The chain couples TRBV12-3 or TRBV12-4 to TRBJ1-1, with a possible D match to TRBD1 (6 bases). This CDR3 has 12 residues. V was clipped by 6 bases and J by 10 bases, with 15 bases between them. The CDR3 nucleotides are TGTGCCAGCAGCCCAGGGGAGGGAGGAGCTTTCTTT. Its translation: CASSPGEGGAFF.

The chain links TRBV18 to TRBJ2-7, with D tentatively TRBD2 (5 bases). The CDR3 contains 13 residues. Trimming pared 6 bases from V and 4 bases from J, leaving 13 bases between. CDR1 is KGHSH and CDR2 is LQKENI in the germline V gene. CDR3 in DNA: TGTGCCAGCTCCCCCCGGACTGAGTACGAGCAGTACTTC. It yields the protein CASSPRTEYEQYF.

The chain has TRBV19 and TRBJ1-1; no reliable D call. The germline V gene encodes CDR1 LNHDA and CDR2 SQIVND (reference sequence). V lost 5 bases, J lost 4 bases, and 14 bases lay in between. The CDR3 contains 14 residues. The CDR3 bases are TGTGCCAGTAGTCCTGGTTCAATGGCCACTGAAGCTTTCTTT. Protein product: CASSPGSMATEAFF.

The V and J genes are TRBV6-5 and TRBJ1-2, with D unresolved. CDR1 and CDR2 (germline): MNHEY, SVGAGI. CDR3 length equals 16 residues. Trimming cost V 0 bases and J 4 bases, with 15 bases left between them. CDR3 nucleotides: TGTGCCAGCAGTTACTCCGGGGATCACCCAGGCTATGGCTACACCTTC. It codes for CASSYSGDHPGYGYTF.

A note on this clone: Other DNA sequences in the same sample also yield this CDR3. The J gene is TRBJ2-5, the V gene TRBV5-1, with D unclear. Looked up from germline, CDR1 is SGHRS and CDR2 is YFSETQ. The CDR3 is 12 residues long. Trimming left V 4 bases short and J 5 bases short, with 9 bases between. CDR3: CASSPNRETQYF. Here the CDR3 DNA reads TGCGCCAGCAGCCCGAATCGGGAGACCCAGTACTTC.

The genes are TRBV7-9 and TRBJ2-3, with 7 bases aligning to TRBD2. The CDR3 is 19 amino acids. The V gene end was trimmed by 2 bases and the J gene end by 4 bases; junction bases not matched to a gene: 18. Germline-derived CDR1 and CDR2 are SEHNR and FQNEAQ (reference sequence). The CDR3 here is CASSLMGGASPRTPDTQYF. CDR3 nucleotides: TGTGCCAGCAGCTTAATGGGAGGGGCTAGCCCAAGGACTCCAGATACGCAGTATTTT.

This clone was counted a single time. This CDR3 is CASSEAGGELFF. The CDR3 bases are TGCGCCAGCAGTGAGGCAGGGGGGGAGCTGTTTTTT. This chain joins TRBV10-2 and TRBJ2-2, with D perhaps matching TRBD1 (5 bases). This CDR3 is 12 amino acids long. CDR1 is WSHSY and CDR2 is SAAADI in the germline V gene. V lost 2 bases to trimming and J lost 8 bases, with 6 bases between them.

CDR3 sequence reads: CASSIGRDSYGYTF. The CDR3 DNA is TGTGCCAGTAGTATAGGCCGGGACAGCTATGGCTACACCTTC. This chain links TRBV19 with TRBJ1-2; 7 nucleotides agree with TRBD1. Germline trimming cut 1 base from V and 4 bases from J; bases unmatched to any gene: 3. The CDR3 is made up of 14 amino acids. Germline V gene sequence: CDR1 LNHDA, CDR2 SQIVND (reference sequence). Supplemented by reference TRBV19 and TRBJ1-2, the full variable domain reads DGGITQSPKYLFRKEGQNVTLSCEQNLNHDAMYWYRQDPGQGLRLIYYSQIVNDFQKGDIAEGYSVSREKKESFPLTVTSAQKNPTAFYLCASSIGRDSYGYTFGSGTRLTVV.

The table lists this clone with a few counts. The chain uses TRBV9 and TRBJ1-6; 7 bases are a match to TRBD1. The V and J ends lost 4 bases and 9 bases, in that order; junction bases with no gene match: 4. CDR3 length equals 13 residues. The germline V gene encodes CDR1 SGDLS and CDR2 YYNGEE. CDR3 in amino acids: CASSPGTVSPLHF. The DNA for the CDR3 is TGTGCCAGCAGCCCAGGGACAGTTTCACCCCTCCACTTT.

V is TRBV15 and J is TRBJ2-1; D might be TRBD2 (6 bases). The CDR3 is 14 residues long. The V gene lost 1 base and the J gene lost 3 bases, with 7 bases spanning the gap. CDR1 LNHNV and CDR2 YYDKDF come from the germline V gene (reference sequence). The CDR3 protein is CATSRVSGYNEQFF. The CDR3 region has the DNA TGTGCCACCAGCAGAGTTAGCGGCTACAATGAGCAGTTCTTC.

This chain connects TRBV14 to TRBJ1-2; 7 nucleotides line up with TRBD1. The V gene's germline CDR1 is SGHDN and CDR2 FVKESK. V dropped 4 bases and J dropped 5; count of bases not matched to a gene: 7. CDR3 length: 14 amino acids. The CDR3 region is CASSPHRGHYGYTF. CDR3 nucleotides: TGTGCCAGCAGCCCGCACAGGGGCCATTATGGCTACACCTTC.

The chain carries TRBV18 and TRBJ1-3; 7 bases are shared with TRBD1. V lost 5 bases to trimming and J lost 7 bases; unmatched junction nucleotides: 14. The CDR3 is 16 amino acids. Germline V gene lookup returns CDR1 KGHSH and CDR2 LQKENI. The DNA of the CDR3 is TGTGCCAGCTCAATATACACTACAGGGGAAGAGAACACCATATATTTT. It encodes CASSIYTTGEENTIYF.

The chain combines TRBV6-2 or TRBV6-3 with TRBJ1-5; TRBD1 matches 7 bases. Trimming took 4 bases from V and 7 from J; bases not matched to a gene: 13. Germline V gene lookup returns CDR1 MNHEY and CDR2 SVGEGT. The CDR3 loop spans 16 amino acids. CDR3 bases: TGTGCCAGCAGTTTCTCACCGACAGGGCTGGGACAGCCCCAGCATTTT. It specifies CASSFSPTGLGQPQHF.

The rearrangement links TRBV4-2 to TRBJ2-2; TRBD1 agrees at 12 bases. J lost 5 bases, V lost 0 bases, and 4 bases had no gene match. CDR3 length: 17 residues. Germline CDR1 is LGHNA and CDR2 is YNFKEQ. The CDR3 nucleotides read TGTGCCAGCAGCCAAGATGTGGGACAGGGGGCGACCGGGGAGCTGTTTTTT. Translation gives CASSQDVGQGATGELFF.

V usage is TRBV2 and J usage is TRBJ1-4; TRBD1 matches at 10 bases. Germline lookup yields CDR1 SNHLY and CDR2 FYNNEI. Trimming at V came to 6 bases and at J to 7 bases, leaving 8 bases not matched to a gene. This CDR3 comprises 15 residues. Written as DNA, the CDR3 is TGTGCCAGCAGGGTCTTGACAGGGGGCTTTGAAAAACTGTTTTTT. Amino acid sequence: CASRVLTGGFEKLFF.

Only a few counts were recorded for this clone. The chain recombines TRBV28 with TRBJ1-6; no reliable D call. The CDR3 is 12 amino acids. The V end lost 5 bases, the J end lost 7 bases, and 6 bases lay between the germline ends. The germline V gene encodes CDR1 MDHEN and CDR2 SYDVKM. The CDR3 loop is CASSGENSPLHF. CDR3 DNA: TGTGCCAGCAGTGGGGAGAATTCACCCCTCCACTTT.

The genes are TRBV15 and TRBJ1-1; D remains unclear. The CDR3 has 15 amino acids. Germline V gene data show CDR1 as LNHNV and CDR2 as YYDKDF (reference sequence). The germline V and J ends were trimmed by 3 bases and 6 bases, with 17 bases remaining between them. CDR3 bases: TGTGCCACCAGCAGGGGCCTCGGCCCCGGGGCTGAAGCTTTCTTT. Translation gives CATSRGLGPGAEAFF.

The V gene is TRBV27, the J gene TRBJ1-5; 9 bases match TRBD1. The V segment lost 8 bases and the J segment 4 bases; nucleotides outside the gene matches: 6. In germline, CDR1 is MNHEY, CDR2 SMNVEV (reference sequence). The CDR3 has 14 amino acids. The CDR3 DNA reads TGTGCCAGCTGGAGACAGGGGGAAAATCAGCCCCAGCATTTT. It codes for CASWRQGENQPQHF.

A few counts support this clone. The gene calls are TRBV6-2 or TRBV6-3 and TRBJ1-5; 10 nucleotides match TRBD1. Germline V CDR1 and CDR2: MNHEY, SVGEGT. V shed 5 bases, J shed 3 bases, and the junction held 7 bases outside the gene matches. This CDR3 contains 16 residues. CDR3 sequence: CASSPSGQGTNQPQHF. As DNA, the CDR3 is TGTGCCAGCAGTCCCTCGGGACAGGGGACCAATCAGCCCCAGCATTTT.

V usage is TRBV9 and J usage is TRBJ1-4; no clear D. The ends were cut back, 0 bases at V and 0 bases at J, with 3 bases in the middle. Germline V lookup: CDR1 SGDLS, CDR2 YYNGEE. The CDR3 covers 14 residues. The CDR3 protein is CASSVGATNEKLFF. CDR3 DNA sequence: TGTGCCAGCAGCGTAGGAGCAACTAATGAAAAACTGTTTTTT. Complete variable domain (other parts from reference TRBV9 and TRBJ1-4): DSGVTQTPKHLITATGQRVTLRCSPRSGDLSVYWYQQSLDQGLQFLIQYYNGEERAKGNILERFSAQQFPDLHSELNLSSLELGDSALYFCASSVGATNEKLFFGSGTQLSVL.

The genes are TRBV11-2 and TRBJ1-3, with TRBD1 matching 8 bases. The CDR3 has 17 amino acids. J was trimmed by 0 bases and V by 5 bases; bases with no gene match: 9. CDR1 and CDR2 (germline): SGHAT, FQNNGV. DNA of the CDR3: TGTGCCAGCAGCCCCCTGGGGACAGGTGTCTCTGGAAACACCATATATTTT. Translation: CASSPLGTGVSGNTIYF. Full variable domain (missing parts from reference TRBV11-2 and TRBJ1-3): EAGVAQSPRYKIIEKRQSVAFWCNPISGHATLYWYQQILGQGPKLLIQFQNNGVVDDSQLPKDRFSAERLKGVDSTLKIQPAKLEDSAVYLCASSPLGTGVSGNTIYFGEGSWLTVV.

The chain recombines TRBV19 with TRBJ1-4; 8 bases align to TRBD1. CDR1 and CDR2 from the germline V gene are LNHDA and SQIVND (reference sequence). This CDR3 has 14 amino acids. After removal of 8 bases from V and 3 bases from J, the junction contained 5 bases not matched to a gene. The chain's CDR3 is CASSRTGPNEKLFF. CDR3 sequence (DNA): TGTGCCAGTTCCAGGACAGGGCCTAATGAAAAACTGTTTTTT. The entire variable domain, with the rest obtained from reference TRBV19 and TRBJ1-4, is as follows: DGGITQSPKYLFRKEGQNVTLSCEQNLNHDAMYWYRQDPGQGLRLIYYSQIVNDFQKGDIAEGYSVSREKKESFPLTVTSAQKNPTAFYLCASSRTGPNEKLFFGSGTQLSVL.

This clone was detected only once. The chain's CDR3 is CATSDFSVAYGYTF. The CDR3, as DNA: TGTGCCACCAGTGATTTCTCGGTAGCCTATGGCTACACCTTC. V gene TRBV24-1 combines with J gene TRBJ1-2, with D unclear. V lost 1 base to trimming and J lost 4 bases, with 9 bases between them. The germline gives CDR1 KGHDR, CDR2 SFDVKD. The CDR3 covers 14 residues.

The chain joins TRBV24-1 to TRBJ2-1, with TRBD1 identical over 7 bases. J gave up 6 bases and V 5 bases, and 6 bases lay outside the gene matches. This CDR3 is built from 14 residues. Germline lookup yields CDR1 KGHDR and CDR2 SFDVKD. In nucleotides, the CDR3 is TGTGCCACCAGTGGGGGACAGAAATTCAATGAGCAGTTCTTC. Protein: CATSGGQKFNEQFF.

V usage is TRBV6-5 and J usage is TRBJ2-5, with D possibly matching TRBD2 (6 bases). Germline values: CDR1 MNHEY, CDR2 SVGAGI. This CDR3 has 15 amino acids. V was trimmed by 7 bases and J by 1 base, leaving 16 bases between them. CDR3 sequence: CASTPAGGSQETQYF. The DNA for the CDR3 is TGTGCCAGCACCCCGGCCGGAGGGAGCCAAGAGACCCAGTACTTC.